The T cell receptor beta chain under discussion was sequenced for a study of cytomegalovirus exposure and HLA in healthy donors (TCRdb year 2017). Background for the entire study: According to a later analysis, the approximately 120 validation repertoires were produced on the same platform as the 666 repertoires of the first cohort. The aim of the study was to test whether cataloging public T cell receptors could identify signatures of past pathogen exposure. A separate validation cohort of approximately 120 different subjects was used in addition to the roughly 700-subject first cohort. To predict cytomegalovirus infection status, the study brought together high-throughput TCR immunosequencing, statistical association of individual TCRs with disease status, and machine learning.

The donors belonged to the validation cohort of about 120 subjects, which was separate from the 666-subject first cohort. The library relied on the immunoSEQ multiplex PCR assay. As for the original processing: To diagnose cytomegalovirus status from the catalog of TCR beta chain sequences, a statistical classification framework was built. The clones in this table, taken by TCRdb from immuneACCESS, are in-frame only. Not every clone is retained; where verified, under half of the shortfall comes from an unresolved V gene, and the cause of the rest is unknown. That table supplies the V and J calls and clone size; D and trimming were determined from the DNA. The sample profile shows 150,000 or so clones; about 89% of them were found once. 3.3% of the sample rests with the top ten. Overall results and qualifications from the work: It was suggested by the authors that the approach could potentially be generalized to other disease states and immunological phenotypes. In the study, 150 to 200 TCR beta chains were listed as associated with cytomegalovirus. Of the cluster scores, 90% to 95% were above 0 in a later analysis, which found that TCRs clustered in the first cohort also tended to co-occur in the 120 validation repertoires. A later analysis had no HLA typing for the validation cohort, so co-occurrence there was scored across all 130 or so repertoires. The classifier was reported to diagnose cytomegalovirus status with high specificity and sensitivity in both the original cohort and the validation cohort. Across donors, most TCR sequences were observed very rarely, whereas some public TCRs were present in many individuals. In vitro tests confirmed that a few of the cytomegalovirus-associated TCR beta chains recognize cytomegalovirus antigens.

On this clone: Its antigen specificity is not known. Per-base qualities were not stored, and no clone one base away is much larger.

This receptor was obtained from a young woman in good health and CMV-seropositive. The source material was PBMCs.

This receptor carries the CDR3 CASSSDTYYEQYF. The bases are TGTGCCAGCAGCTCCGACACCTACTACGAGCAGTACTTC. The chain is assembled from TRBV11-3 and TRBJ2-7; there is no confident call for the D gene. The CDR3 contains 13 residues, cysteine and phenylalanine counted. The only DNA kept is the CDR3, 39 bases in frame from the first base. The germline V gene provides CDR1 SGHNT and CDR2 YENEEA. Between the V and J ends, shortened by 4 bases and 3 bases respectively, the junction contains 10 bases.